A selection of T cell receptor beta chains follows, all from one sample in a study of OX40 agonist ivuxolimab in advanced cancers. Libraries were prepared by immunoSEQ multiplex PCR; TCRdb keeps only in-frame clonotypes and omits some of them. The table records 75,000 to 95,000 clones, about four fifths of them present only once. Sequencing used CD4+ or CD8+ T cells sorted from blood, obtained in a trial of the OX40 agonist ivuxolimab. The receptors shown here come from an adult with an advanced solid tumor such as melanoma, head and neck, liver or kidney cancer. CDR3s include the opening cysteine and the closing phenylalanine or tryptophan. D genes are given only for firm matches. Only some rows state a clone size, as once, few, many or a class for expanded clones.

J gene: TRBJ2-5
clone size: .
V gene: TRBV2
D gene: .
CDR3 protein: CASAPAAGSVGTQYF
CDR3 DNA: TGTGCCAGCGCCCCCGCGGCAGGGAGTGTTGGGACCCAGTACTTC

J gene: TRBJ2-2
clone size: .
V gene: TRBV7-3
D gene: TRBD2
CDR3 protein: CASSPGLAGGTGELFF
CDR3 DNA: TGTGCCAGCAGTCCCGGACTAGCGGGGGGGACCGGGGAGCTGTTTTTT

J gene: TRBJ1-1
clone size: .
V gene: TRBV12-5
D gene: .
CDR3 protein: CASGRTRNTEAFF
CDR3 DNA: TGTGCTAGTGGACGGACACGGAACACTGAAGCTTTCTTT

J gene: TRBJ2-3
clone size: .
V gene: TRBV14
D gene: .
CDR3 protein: CASSPEGTLTDTQYF
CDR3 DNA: TGTGCCAGCAGCCCCGAGGGGACTCTCACAGATACGCAGTATTTT

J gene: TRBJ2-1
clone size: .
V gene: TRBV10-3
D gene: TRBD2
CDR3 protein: CAISESSGSYLTEQFF
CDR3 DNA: TGTGCCATCAGTGAGTCTAGCGGGAGTTACTTGACTGAGCAGTTCTTC

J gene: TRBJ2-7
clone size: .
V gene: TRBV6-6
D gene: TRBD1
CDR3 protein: CASSRRQGASYEQYF
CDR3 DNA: TGTGCCAGCAGTCGAAGACAGGGGGCTTCCTACGAGCAGTACTTC

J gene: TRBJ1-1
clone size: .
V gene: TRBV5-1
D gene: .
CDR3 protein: CASTLNGGLENTEAFF
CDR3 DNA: TGCGCCAGCACCTTAAATGGGGGATTGGAAAACACTGAAGCTTTCTTT

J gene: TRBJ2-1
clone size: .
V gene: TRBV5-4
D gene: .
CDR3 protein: CASSLEFEQFF
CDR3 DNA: TGTGCCAGCAGCTTGGAGTTTGAGCAGTTCTTC

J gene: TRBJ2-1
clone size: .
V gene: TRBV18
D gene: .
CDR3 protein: CASSPGRSGRGEPYNEQFF
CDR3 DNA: TGTGCCAGCTCACCTGGCCGCTCAGGGCGCGGGGAGCCCTACAATGAGCAGTTCTTC

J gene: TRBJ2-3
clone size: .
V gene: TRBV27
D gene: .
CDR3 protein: CASRRTGTDTQYF
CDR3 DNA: TGTGCCAGCAGAAGGACAGGCACAGATACGCAGTATTTT

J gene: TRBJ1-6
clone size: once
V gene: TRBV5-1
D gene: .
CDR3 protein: CASSPGDGPNSPLHF
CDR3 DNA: TGCGCCAGCAGCCCTGGGGACGGGCCCAATTCACCCCTCCACTTT

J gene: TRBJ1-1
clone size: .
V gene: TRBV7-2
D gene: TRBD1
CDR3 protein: CASSLRSGGVTEAFF
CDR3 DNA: TGTGCCAGCAGCTTACGATCAGGGGGGGTAACTGAAGCTTTCTTT

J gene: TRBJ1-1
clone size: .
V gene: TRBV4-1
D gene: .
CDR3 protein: CASSQEVTANTEAFF
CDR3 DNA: TGCGCCAGCAGCCAAGAAGTGACAGCGAACACTGAAGCTTTCTTT

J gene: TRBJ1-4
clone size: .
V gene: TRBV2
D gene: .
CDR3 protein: CASGKGYEKLFF
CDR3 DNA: TGTGCCAGCGGGAAGGGGTATGAAAAACTGTTTTTT

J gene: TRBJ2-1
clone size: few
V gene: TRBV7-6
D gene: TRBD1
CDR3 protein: CASSFGTVNEQFF
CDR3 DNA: TGTGCCAGCAGCTTCGGGACAGTCAATGAGCAGTTCTTC

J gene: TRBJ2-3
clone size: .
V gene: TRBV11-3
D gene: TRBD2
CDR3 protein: CASSLGTSESTDTQYF
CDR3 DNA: TGTGCCAGCAGCCTCGGGACTAGCGAAAGCACAGATACGCAGTATTTT

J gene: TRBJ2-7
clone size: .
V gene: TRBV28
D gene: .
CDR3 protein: CASNRDGPYEQYF
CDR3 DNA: TGTGCCAGCAACCGTGACGGTCCCTACGAGCAGTACTTC

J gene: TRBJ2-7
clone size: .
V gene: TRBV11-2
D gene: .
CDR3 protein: CASSLEDYEQYF
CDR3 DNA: TGTGCCAGCAGCTTAGAGGATTACGAGCAGTACTTC

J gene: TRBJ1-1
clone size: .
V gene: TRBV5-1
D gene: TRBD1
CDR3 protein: CASSLGTGTGDTEAFF
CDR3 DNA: TGCGCCAGCAGCTTGGGAACTGGGACAGGAGACACTGAAGCTTTCTTT

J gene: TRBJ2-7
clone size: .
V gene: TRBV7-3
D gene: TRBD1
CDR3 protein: CASSLTGTGGVYEQYF
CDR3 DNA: TGTGCCAGCAGCTTAACAGGGACAGGGGGTGTCTACGAGCAGTACTTC

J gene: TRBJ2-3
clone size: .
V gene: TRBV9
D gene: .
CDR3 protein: CASSVGMSVTDTQYF
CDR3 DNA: TGTGCCAGCAGCGTAGGGATGTCAGTCACAGATACGCAGTATTTT

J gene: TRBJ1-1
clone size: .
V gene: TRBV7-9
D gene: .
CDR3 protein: CASSSLGVGVEAFF
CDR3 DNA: TGTGCCAGCAGCTCCCTTGGGGTGGGGGTTGAAGCTTTCTTT

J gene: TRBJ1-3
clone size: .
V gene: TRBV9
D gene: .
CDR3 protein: CASSPGNTIYF
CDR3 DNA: TGTGCCAGCAGCCCGGGAAACACCATATATTTT

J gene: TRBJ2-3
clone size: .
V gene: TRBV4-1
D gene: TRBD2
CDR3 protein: CASSQGGLLAGGENYF
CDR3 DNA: TGCGCCAGCAGCCAAGGGGGCTTACTAGCGGGAGGGGAGAATTATTTT

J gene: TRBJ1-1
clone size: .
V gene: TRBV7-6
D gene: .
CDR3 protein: CASSPYQGPTARTEAFF
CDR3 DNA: TGTGCCAGCAGCCCTTACCAGGGCCCCACAGCAAGGACTGAAGCTTTCTTT

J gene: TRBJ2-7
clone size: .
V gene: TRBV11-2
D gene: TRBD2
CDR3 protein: CASSQMTGLVPYEQYF
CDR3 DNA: TGTGCCAGCAGCCAAATGACGGGACTAGTACCCTACGAGCAGTACTTC

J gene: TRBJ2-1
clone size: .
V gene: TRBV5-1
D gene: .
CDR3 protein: CASSLTGSSVNEQFF
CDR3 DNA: TGCGCCAGCAGCTTGACAGGGTCTTCTGTAAATGAGCAGTTCTTC

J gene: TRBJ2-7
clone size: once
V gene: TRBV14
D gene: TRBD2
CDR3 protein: CASSPRREGMNEQYF
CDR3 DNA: TGTGCCAGCAGCCCGCGGAGGGAGGGTATGAACGAGCAGTACTTC

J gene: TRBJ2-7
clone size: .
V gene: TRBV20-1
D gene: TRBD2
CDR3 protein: CSAGTMNEQYF
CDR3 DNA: TGCAGTGCCGGGACTATGAACGAGCAGTACTTC

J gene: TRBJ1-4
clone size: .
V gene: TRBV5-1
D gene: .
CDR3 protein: CASSFQGATNEKLFF
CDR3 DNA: TGCGCCAGCAGCTTCCAGGGTGCAACTAATGAAAAACTGTTTTTT

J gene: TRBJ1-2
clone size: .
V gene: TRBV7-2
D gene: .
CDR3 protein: CASKVNRAGGYTF
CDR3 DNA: TGTGCCAGCAAAGTAAACAGGGCTGGGGGCTACACCTTC

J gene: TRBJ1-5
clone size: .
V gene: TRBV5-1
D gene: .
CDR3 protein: CASSLFPNQPQHF
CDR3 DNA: TGCGCCAGCAGCTTGTTTCCTAATCAGCCCCAGCATTTT

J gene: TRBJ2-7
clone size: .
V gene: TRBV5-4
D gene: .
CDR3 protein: CASSPGNSYEQYF
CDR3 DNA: TGTGCCAGCAGCCCGGGGAACTCCTACGAGCAGTACTTC